This is a list of T cell receptor beta chains from one sample in a study of blood T cell repertoires in COVID-19. Assay: immunoSEQ multiplex PCR; the TCRdb copy retains only in-frame clones and omits some. The data contain approximately 84,000 clones, less than 90% of them singletons. The sample taken for sequencing was peripheral blood. Receptor source: a human donor in a cohort sampled during active COVID-19. Both conserved end residues are part of each CDR3. D genes are given only for firm matches. Only some rows state a clone size, as once, few, many or a class for expanded clones.

v_call	d_call	clone_size	j_call	cdr3_nt	cdr3_aa
TRBV5-1	.	.	TRBJ2-5	TGCGCCAGCAGCTTGACCCCCACTAGTAGGGAGACCCAGTACTTC	CASSLTPTSRETQYF
TRBV19	.	.	TRBJ2-1	TGTGCCAGTAGTCTGCAACTAGCATCCTACAATGAGCAGTTCTTC	CASSLQLASYNEQFF
TRBV11-2	.	.	TRBJ2-6	TGTGCCAGCAGCTTAACGCCCTTCAGGCCCTCTGGGGCCAACGTCCTGACTTTC	CASSLTPFRPSGANVLTF
TRBV28	TRBD1	.	TRBJ1-4	TGTGCCAGCAGTTTACACGGGACAGGGGAGGGTCAGGAAAAACTGTTTTTT	CASSLHGTGEGQEKLFF
TRBV19	TRBD2	.	TRBJ2-1	TGTGCCAGTAGTATTGACTGGGACTACTACTACAATGAGCAGTTCTTC	CASSIDWDYYYNEQFF
TRBV9	.	.	TRBJ1-2	TGTGCCAGCAGCGTAGACATCAGGGGCTCCTATGGCTACACCTTC	CASSVDIRGSYGYTF
TRBV5-8	TRBD1	.	TRBJ2-2	TGTGCCAGCAGCTTGGCCTGGGGTACAGGGGGTAACACCGGGGAGCTGTTTTTT	CASSLAWGTGGNTGELFF
TRBV7-3	.	.	TRBJ2-7	TGTGCCAGCAGCTTAATGTGGTCTGAGGAGCAGTACTTC	CASSLMWSEEQYF
TRBV6-5	.	.	TRBJ2-5	TGTGCCAGCAGCCAGGGTTCCGAGACCCAGTACTTC	CASSQGSETQYF
TRBV6-2/TRBV6-3	.	.	TRBJ2-7	TGTGCCAGCAGTTACTATAGCGGTGAGGAGCAGTACTTC	CASSYYSGEEQYF
TRBV7-8	TRBD2	.	TRBJ2-1	TGTGCCAGCAGCTTAGGTTCAGCGGGATGGAATGAGCAGTTCTTC	CASSLGSAGWNEQFF
TRBV29-1	TRBD1	.	TRBJ2-5	TGCAGCGTTGGTGGCGGGCAGGGGGCGTTAGAGACCCAGTACTTC	CSVGGGQGALETQYF
TRBV5-1	TRBD1	.	TRBJ1-6	TGCGCCAGCAGCTTGGAGGGACAGGTTTCACCCCTCCACTTT	CASSLEGQVSPLHF
TRBV4-3	.	.	TRBJ1-5	TGCGCCAGCAGCCAAGATCGGTGGGGGGTTCAGCCCCAGCATTTT	CASSQDRWGVQPQHF
TRBV7-9	TRBD2	.	TRBJ2-1	TGTGCCAGCAGCCCCCCTTTACGACTAGCTGAGTACAATGAGCAGTTCTTC	CASSPPLRLAEYNEQFF
TRBV28	.	.	TRBJ1-2	TGTGCCAGCAGCAATACGCCCCCCCTGGGCAGGGGAGAGGGCTACACCTTC	CASSNTPPLGRGEGYTF
TRBV10-3	TRBD1	.	TRBJ2-3	TGTGCCATCAGTGGACAGGGGACTAGCACAGATACGCAGTATTTT	CAISGQGTSTDTQYF
TRBV5-1	.	.	TRBJ2-2	TGCGCCAGCAGCTTGGTGGGGGGAGTAACCGGGGAGCTGTTTTTT	CASSLVGGVTGELFF
TRBV3-1/TRBV3-2	.	.	TRBJ2-1	TGTGCCAGCAGCCAAGACTTCAGGGAGCAGTTCTTC	CASSQDFREQFF
TRBV7-2	TRBD1	.	TRBJ2-3	TGTGCCAGCAGCTCCACAGGGGGTCCCTCCACAGATACGCAGTATTTT	CASSSTGGPSTDTQYF
TRBV5-1	.	.	TRBJ2-7	TGCGCCAGCAGCCGGGGGACAGTTCACTACGAGCAGTACTTC	CASSRGTVHYEQYF
TRBV27	TRBD2	once	TRBJ2-2	TGTGCCAGCAGTTCCAGACTAGCCACCGGGGAGCTGTTTTTT	CASSSRLATGELFF
TRBV5-1	TRBD1	.	TRBJ2-5	TGCGCCAGCAGCTTTAACGGACAGGGGACGGGTGAGACCCAGTACTTC	CASSFNGQGTGETQYF
TRBV6-2/TRBV6-3	TRBD1	.	TRBJ1-1	TGTGCCAGCAGCACCTCTCAGGGGGTCTATGAAGCTTTCTTT	CASSTSQGVYEAFF
TRBV4-1	.	.	TRBJ2-2	TGCGCCAGCAGCCAAGTCTCAGGGGGGCGCACCGGGGAGCTGTTTTTT	CASSQVSGGRTGELFF
TRBV7-2	TRBD2	once	TRBJ2-1	TGTGCCAGCAGCTTAGCTAGCGGGAGGGTGAGTGAGCAGTTCTTC	CASSLASGRVSEQFF
TRBV6-2/TRBV6-3	.	.	TRBJ1-5	TGTGCCAGCAGTTTCTCAGAGAGTCAGCCCCAGCATTTT	CASSFSESQPQHF
TRBV27	TRBD2	once	TRBJ2-1	TGTGCCAGCAGTCTAAGACTAGCGGGCAGCCCCTCCTACAATGAGCAGTTCTTC	CASSLRLAGSPSYNEQFF
TRBV7-3	TRBD1	.	TRBJ2-6	TGTGCCAGCAGCTTGTCTGGGACAGGGGGCTCTGGGGCCAACGTCCTGACTTTC	CASSLSGTGGSGANVLTF
TRBV7-2	.	.	TRBJ1-5	TGTGCCAGCAGTTCCGGGGGGCTTGGCGATCAGCCCCAGCATTTT	CASSSGGLGDQPQHF
TRBV6-1	.	.	TRBJ2-7	TGTGCCAGCAGTGAAAGTATAAGGGGGGGGCAGTACTTC	CASSESIRGGQYF
TRBV3-1/TRBV3-2	.	.	TRBJ1-4	TGTGCCAGCAGCCAAAACACATTCGCAACTAATGAAAAACTGTTTTTT	CASSQNTFATNEKLFF
TRBV30	.	.	TRBJ1-1	TGTGCCTGGAGTCGAGGTCAGGGGCGGACTGAAGCTTTCTTT	CAWSRGQGRTEAFF
TRBV7-7	TRBD1	few	TRBJ2-2	TGTGCTAGCAGCCCAGGTCACTCAGACCGGGACAGGGGATACACCGGGGAGCTGTTTTTT	CASSPGHSDRDRGYTGELFF
TRBV19	TRBD1	.	TRBJ1-5	TGTGCCAGTAGCCTACAGGGGACAGGGGGCGCGGGGATTCAGCCCCAGCATTTT	CASSLQGTGGAGIQPQHF
TRBV5-1	.	few	TRBJ2-7	TGCGCCAGCAGCTTGGGTAATTACGAGCAGTACTTC	CASSLGNYEQYF
TRBV5-1	TRBD1	.	TRBJ2-2	TGCGCCAGCAGCTTGGCCGGCAGGGGGCCCGGGGAGCTGTTTTTT	CASSLAGRGPGELFF
TRBV13	.	.	TRBJ2-1	TGTGCCAGCTGTCGGTCCGGGGGAGTGGACAATGAGCAGTTCTTC	CASCRSGGVDNEQFF
TRBV9	.	.	TRBJ2-3	TGTGCCAGCAGCGTAGATCCGGGAGTCACCAGATACGCATACGAAGCGCAGTATTTT	CASSVDPGVTRYAYEAQYF
TRBV5-1	.	once	TRBJ1-2	TGCGCCAGCAGCTTGGAAGCCGGACAGTACTATGGCTACACCTTC	CASSLEAGQYYGYTF
TRBV2	.	.	TRBJ1-5	TGTGCCAGCAGTGAAACGAGAATAGGAGCCCAGCATTTT	CASSETRIGAQHF
TRBV6-5	.	once	TRBJ1-2	TGTGCCAGCAGTTACCGGGCAGGGCGGAATTATGGCTACACCTTC	CASSYRAGRNYGYTF
TRBV6-5	.	.	TRBJ2-2	TGTGCCAGCAGCCGACAGGGAGGAGGGGAGCTGTTTTTT	CASSRQGGGELFF